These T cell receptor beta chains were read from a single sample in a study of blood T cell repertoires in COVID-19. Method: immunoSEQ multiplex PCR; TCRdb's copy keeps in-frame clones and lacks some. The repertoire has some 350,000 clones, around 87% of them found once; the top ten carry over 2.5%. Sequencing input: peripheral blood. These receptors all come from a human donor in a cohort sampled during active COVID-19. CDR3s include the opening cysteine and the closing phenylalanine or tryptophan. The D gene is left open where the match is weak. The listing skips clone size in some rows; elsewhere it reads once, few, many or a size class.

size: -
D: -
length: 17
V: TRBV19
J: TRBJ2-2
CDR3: CASSIRGTVNRYGELFF
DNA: TGTGCCAGTAGTATACGGGGGACAGTGAACAGATACGGGGAGCTGTTTTTT

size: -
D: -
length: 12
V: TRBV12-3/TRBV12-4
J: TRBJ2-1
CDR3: CASVLQGYEQFF
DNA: TGTGCCAGCGTTCTACAGGGCTATGAGCAGTTCTTC

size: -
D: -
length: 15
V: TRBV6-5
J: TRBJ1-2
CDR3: CASSYRGLAGYGYTF
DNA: TGTGCCAGCAGTTACCGTGGATTGGCAGGGTATGGCTACACCTTC

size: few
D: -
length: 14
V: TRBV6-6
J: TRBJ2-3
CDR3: CASSLTVEADTQYF
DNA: TGTGCCAGCAGCCTAACCGTGGAGGCAGATACGCAGTATTTT

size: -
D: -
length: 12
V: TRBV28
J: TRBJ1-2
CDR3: CASSLWFVGYTF
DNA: TGTGCCAGCAGTTTATGGTTCGTTGGCTACACCTTC

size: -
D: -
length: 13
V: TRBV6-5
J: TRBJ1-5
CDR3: CASSSVANQPQHF
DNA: TGTGCCAGCAGTTCCGTGGCAAATCAGCCCCAGCATTTT

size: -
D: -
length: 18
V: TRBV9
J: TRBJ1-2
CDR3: CASSVARGGVSGMAGYTF
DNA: TGTGCCAGCAGCGTAGCGCGGGGCGGTGTTTCGGGTATGGCTGGCTACACCTTC

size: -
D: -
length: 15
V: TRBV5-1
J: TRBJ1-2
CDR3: CASSLGGISNYGYTF
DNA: TGCGCCAGCTCTCTGGGGGGAATATCTAACTATGGCTACACCTTC

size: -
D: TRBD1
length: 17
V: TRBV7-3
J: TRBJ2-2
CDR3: CASSNNDWTGVTGELFF
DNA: TGTGCCAGCAGCAACAATGACTGGACAGGGGTCACCGGGGAGCTGTTTTTT

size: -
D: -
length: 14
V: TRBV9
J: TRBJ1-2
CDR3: CASNSDGGYYGYTF
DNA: TGTGCCAGCAACAGTGACGGGGGATACTATGGCTACACCTTC

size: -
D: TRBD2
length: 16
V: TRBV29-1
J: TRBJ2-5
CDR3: CSVNPVNPGGQETQYF
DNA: TGCAGCGTCAACCCCGTCAACCCGGGGGGACAAGAGACCCAGTACTTC

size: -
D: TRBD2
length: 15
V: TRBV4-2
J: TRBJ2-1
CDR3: CASSGGLAGVAEQFF
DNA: TGTGCCAGCAGCGGAGGACTAGCGGGAGTAGCGGAGCAGTTCTTC

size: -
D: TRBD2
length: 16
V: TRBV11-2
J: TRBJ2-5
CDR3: CASSLVVSGEQETQYF
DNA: TGTGCCAGCAGCTTAGTGGTGAGCGGGGAACAAGAGACCCAGTACTTC

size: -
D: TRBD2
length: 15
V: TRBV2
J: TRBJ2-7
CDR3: CASSVSLAGTGEQYF
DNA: TGTGCCAGCAGTGTAAGCCTAGCGGGGACGGGGGAGCAGTACTTC

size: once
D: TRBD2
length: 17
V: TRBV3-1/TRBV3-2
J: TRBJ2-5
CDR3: CASSPGLTSGGSETQYF
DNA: TGTGCCAGCAGCCCGGGACTGACTAGCGGGGGATCGGAGACCCAGTACTTC

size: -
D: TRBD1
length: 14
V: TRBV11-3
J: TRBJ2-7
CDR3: CASSSGGLLSEQYF
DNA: TGTGCCAGCAGCTCAGGGGGCTTATTGTCCGAGCAGTACTTC

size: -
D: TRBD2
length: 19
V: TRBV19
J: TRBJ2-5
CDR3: CASSTQRGLADRYQETQYF
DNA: TGTGCCAGTAGTACCCAGAGGGGACTAGCAGATAGATACCAAGAGACCCAGTACTTC

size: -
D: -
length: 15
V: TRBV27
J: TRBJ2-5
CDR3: CASSPLGISRETQYF
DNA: TGTGCCAGCAGTCCTCTCGGGATTTCACGAGAGACCCAGTACTTC

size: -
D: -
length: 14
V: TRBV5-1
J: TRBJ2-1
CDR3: CASSLALSGDEQFF
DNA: TGCGCCAGCAGCTTGGCTCTTTCGGGAGATGAGCAGTTCTTC

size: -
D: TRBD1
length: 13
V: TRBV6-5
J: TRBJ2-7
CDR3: CASSVGQAYEQYF
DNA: TGTGCCAGCAGCGTTGGACAGGCCTACGAGCAGTACTTC

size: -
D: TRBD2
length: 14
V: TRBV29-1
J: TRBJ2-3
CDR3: CSVGTSGRADTQYF
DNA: TGCAGCGTCGGGACTAGCGGGAGGGCAGATACGCAGTATTTT

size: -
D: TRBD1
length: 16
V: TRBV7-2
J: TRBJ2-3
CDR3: CASSPTGGAEPDTQYF
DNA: TGTGCCAGCAGCCCGACAGGGGGCGCGGAACCAGATACGCAGTATTTT

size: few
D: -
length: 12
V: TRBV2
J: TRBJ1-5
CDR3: CASSGTAQPQHF
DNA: TGTGCCAGCAGTGGGACAGCTCAGCCCCAGCATTTT

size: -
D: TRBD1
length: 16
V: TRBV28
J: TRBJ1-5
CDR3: CASSPDRVSSNQPQHF
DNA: TGTGCCAGCAGTCCCGACAGGGTTTCTAGCAATCAGCCCCAGCATTTT

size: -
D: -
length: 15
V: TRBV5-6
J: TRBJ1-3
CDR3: CASSLLADSGNTIYF
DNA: TGTGCCAGCAGCTTGCTGGCAGACTCTGGAAACACCATATATTTT

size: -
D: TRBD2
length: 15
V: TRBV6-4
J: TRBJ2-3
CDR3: CASSRLAGVTDTQYF
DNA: TGTGCCAGCAGCCGACTAGCGGGGGTCACGGATACGCAGTATTTT